This T cell receptor (beta chain) was identified in a study of blood T cell repertoires in COVID-19. Looking at the study overall: Sources were T cells, B-cell-depleted T cells, or PBMCs; the material itself was cDNA or gDNA.

Here immunoSEQ multiplex PCR was the method, and the copy in TCRdb shows in-frame clones only, minus some. The profile shows fewer than 300,000 clones, approximately 90% of them singletons. Germline V lookup: CDR1 SEHNR, CDR2 FQNEAQ (reference sequence). Trimming took 5 bases from V and 5 from J; bases not matched to a gene: 8. The CDR3 loop spans 16 amino acids. This clone appeared once. This TCR was sampled from a middle-aged woman who had recovered from COVID-19. Sequenced material: peripheral blood. This chain uses TRBV7-9 with TRBJ2-1, with 11 bases fitting TRBD2. CDR3 in amino acids: CASSPGGTSGHNEQFF. The DNA for the CDR3 is TGTGCCAGCAGCCCGGGGGGGACTAGCGGCCACAATGAGCAGTTCTTC.